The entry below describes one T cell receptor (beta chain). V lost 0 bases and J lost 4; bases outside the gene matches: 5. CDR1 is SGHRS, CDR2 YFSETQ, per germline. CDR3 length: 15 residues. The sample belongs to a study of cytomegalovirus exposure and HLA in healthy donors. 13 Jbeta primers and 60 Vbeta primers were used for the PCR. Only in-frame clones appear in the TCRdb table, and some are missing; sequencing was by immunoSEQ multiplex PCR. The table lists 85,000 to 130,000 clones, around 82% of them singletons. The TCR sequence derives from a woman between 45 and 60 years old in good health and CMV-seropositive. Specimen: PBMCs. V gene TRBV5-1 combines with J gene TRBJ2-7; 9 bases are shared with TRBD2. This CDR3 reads CASSLENSGRYEQYF. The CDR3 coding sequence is TGCGCCAGCAGCTTGGAGAATAGCGGGAGATACGAGCAGTACTTC.